This entry features one T cell receptor beta chain sequence. Its antigen is as yet unknown. The data stem from a study of cytomegalovirus exposure and HLA in healthy donors. The CDR3 sequence is 13 residues long. Deletions cut 5 bases from V and 3 bases from J, with 8 bases between. Germline lookup yields CDR1 SGHAT and CDR2 FQNNGV. General study results and limits: Reportedly, HLA-A and HLA-B alleles of most subjects were accurately predicted from TCR beta.

The PCR ran on 60 Vbeta and 13 Jbeta primers. Profiling relied on immunoSEQ multiplex PCR, and the TCRdb table lists in-frame clones only, not all of them. The data contain 130,000 or so clones, approximately 80% of them singletons. The V gene is TRBV11-2, the J gene TRBJ1-3; possible D gene TRBD1, 5 bases. This receptor was obtained from a man aged 50 to 59 in good health and CMV-seronegative. The sample was PBMCs. CDR3 residues: CASSPGIGNTIYF. The CDR3 coding sequence is TGTGCCAGCAGCCCAGGGATTGGAAACACCATATATTTT.